Only a few counts were recorded for the clone carrying this TCR beta chain. Its antigen is currently unknown. This sample stems from a study of early T cells in non-severe SARS-CoV-2 infection. Study-level background: Sequencing used unsorted whole-blood bulk RNA, so chains lack pairing. Broader study findings: VDJdb matching, biased toward anti-spike CD8 responses, missed private and CD4 specificities.

Unique molecular identifiers tagged individual cDNA molecules. TCRdb analysed the 5' RACE reads with MiXCR anew, one entry per CDR3 protein. The sample has some 73,000 distinct CDR3 sequences; less than 15% are singletons. There are 11 residues in the CDR3. V lost 8 bases and J lost 2; bases outside the gene matches: 3. The germline gives CDR1 DFQATT, CDR2 SNEGSKA (reference sequence). The chain employs TRBV20-1 and TRBJ2-7; 7 bases line up with TRBD2. The source is an adult who was a healthcare worker with PCR-confirmed SARS-CoV-2 infection or an uninfected control (not recorded which). Sequenced: whole blood. CDR3 residues: CSLADTYEQYF. Here the CDR3 DNA reads TGCAGTCTAGCGGACACCTACGAGCAGTACTTC.